This TCR beta chain derives from a study of blood T cell repertoires in COVID-19. Study-wide context: The analysed material was cDNA or gDNA that came from T cells, B-cell-depleted T cells, or PBMCs.

Individuals aged roughly 18 to 90 years were recruited from around 22 US areas. Symptom resolution, clearance, or two negative PCRs marked donors in Cohort 3 as recovered. The CDR3 totals 13 residues. The V gene end was trimmed by 9 bases and the J gene end by 7 bases; junction bases not matched to a gene: 7. Germline-derived CDR1 and CDR2 are SNHLY and FYNNEI. Repertoires were generated with immunoSEQ multiplex PCR, while TCRdb's copy carries only in-frame clones and drops some. This sample yields under 300,000 clones, of which 70% to 90% are seen a single time; about 1% belongs to the top ten. The clonotype originates from a woman in her twenties or thirties who had recovered from COVID-19. Sequences were obtained from PBMCs or T cells enriched from blood (not recorded which). The chain joins TRBV2 to TRBJ1-3, with 9 bases matching TRBD1. Written as DNA, the CDR3 is TGTGCCAGGGATGTACAGGGGGCGAACACCATATATTTT. Encoded protein: CARDVQGANTIYF.